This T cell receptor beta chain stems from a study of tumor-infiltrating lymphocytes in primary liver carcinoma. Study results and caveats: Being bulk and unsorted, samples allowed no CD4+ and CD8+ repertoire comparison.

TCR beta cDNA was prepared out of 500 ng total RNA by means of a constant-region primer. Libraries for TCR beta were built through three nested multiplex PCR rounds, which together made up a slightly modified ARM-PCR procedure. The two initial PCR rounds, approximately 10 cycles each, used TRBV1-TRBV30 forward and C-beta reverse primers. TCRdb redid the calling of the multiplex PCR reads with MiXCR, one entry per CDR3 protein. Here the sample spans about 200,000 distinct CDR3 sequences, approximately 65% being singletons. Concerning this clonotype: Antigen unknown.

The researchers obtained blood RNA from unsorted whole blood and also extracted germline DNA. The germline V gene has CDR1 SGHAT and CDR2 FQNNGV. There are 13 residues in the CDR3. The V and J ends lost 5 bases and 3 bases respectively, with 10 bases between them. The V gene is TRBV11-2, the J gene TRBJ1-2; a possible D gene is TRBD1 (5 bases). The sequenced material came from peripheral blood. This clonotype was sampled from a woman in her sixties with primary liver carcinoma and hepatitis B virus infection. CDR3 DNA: TGTGCCAGCAGCCTAGGGGACGACTATGGCTACACCTTC. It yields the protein CASSLGDDYGYTF.